This T cell receptor beta chain was sequenced during a study of shared clonotypes between healthy human individuals. The assay was carried out at the deep level. Source study methods: For the immunoSEQ data, sequences were junction-only without quality scores, so filtering differed. This table comes from immunoSEQ multiplex PCR, and its TCRdb copy is limited to in-frame clones, with some not included. That table is the source of V, J and clone size, and D and trimming were worked out from the DNA. Of about 1.4 million clones in the sample, around 97% were seen once. Specimen: naive CD4+ T cells sorted from blood. The sample's subset: CD45RA+ positively selected. This sequence originates from a man between 25 and 39 years old in good health.

The DNA for the CDR3 is TGTGCCAGCAGCTTTCCGGACAGCTACAATGAGCAGTTCTTC. Protein sequence: CASSFPDSYNEQFF. The genes are TRBV7-2 and TRBJ2-1; tentative D call: TRBD1 (6 bases). V dropped 3 bases and J dropped 3 bases, with 9 bases sitting between them. Germline-derived CDR1 and CDR2 are SGHTA and FQGNSA. The CDR3 has 14 residues.